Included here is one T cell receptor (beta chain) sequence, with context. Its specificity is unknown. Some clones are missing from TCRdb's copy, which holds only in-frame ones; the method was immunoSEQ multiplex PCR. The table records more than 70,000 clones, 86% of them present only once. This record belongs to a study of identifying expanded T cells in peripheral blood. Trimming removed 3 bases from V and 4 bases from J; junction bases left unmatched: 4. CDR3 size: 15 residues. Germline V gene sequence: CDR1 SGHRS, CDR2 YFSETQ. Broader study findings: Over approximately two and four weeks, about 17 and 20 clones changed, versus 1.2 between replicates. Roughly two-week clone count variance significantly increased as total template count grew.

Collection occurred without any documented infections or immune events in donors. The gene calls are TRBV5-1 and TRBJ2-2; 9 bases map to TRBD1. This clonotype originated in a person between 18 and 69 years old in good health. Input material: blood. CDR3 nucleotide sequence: TGCGCCAGCAGCTCCCTGACAGGGGGCACCGGGGAGCTGTTTTTT. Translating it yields CASSSLTGGTGELFF.